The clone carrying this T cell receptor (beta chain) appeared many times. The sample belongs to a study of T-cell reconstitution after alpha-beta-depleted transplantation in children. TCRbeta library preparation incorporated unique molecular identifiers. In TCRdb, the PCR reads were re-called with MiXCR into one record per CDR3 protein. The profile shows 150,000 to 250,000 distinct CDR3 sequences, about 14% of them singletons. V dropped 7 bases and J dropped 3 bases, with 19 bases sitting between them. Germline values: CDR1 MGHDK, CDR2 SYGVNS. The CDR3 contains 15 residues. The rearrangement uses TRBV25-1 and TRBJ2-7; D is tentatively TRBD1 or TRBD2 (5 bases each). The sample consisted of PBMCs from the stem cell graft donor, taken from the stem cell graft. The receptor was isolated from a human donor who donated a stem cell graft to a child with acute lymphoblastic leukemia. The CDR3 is CASTPGELRGYEQYF. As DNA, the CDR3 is TGTGCCAGCACCCCAGGAGAGTTGAGGGGCTACGAGCAGTACTTC.